This TCR beta chain was obtained from a study of cytomegalovirus exposure and HLA in healthy donors. 60 Vbeta and 13 Jbeta primers were used in PCR. TCRdb keeps only in-frame clones here, not all; method: immunoSEQ multiplex PCR. This table has approximately 160,000 clones, approximately 85% appearing once. The germline V gene encodes CDR1 WNHNN and CDR2 SYGVQD (reference sequence). This CDR3 region has 12 residues. Trimming cost V 2 bases and J 9 bases, with 8 bases left between them. The TCR comes from a girl aged 10 to 17 in good health and CMV-seropositive. Sequencing was performed on PBMCs. The V and J genes are TRBV10-1 and TRBJ1-3; D is unresolved. CDR3 nucleotides: TGCGCCAGCAGTGAGAGCCGAGGCACCATATATTTT. It is translated as CASSESRGTIYF.